These T cell receptor beta chains were read from a single sample in a study of T cells after yellow fever vaccination. MiXCR, applied by TCRdb to the 5' RACE reads, yields one record per CDR3 protein. The profile covers 320,000 or so distinct CDR3 sequences, with less than 9.5% appearing a single time and roughly 15% taken by the ten largest. Sequenced here: PBMCs, sampled 35 to 50 days after the first yellow fever vaccination. The source of these receptors is a man between 18 and 29 years old who received the YFV17D yellow fever vaccine. CDR3s include the opening cysteine and the closing phenylalanine or tryptophan. D genes are given only for firm matches. Expanded clones get a size class; other rows say once, few or many, or leave the size out.

d_call	clone_size	v_call	j_call	cdr3_nt	cdr3_aa
TRBD2	.	TRBV20-1	TRBJ2-2	TGCAGTGCTCTCCAGCGGGGAGTGAACACCGGGGAGCTGTTTTTT	CSALQRGVNTGELFF
.	many	TRBV12-3/TRBV12-4	TRBJ2-7	TGTGCCAGCAGCCTGGCCCGAGTCTACGAGCAGTACTTC	CASSLARVYEQYF
TRBD2	.	TRBV5-4	TRBJ2-2	TGTGCCAGCAGCTTGATAGCGGGGGGCCGTACCGGGGAGCTGTTTTTT	CASSLIAGGRTGELFF
.	few	TRBV5-1	TRBJ2-1	TGCGCCAGCATGCGCCTTGGGACGTCGAGTGACAATGAGCAGTTCTTC	CASMRLGTSSDNEQFF
.	.	TRBV20-1	TRBJ1-2	TGCAGTGCTAGCGAGGGGGAGTATGGCTACACCTTC	CSASEGEYGYTF
.	many	TRBV7-9	TRBJ1-5	TGTGCCAGCAGCTGGGATTTCAATCAGCCCCAGCATTTT	CASSWDFNQPQHF
TRBD1	few	TRBV19	TRBJ1-2	TGTGCCAGTAGCACAACTTGGACAGGGAACTATGGCTACACCTTC	CASSTTWTGNYGYTF
.	.	TRBV7-2	TRBJ2-7	TGTGCCAGCAGCTTAGGGTTCGGCAGATCCTACGAGCAGTACTTC	CASSLGFGRSYEQYF
.	many	TRBV20-1	TRBJ2-7	TGCAGTGCTAGAGATCAAGGGGCATACGAGCAGTACTTC	CSARDQGAYEQYF
.	.	TRBV14	TRBJ1-3	TGTGCCAGCAGCCAAGACGAGAGAAACACCATATATTTT	CASSQDERNTIYF
.	.	TRBV14	TRBJ2-3	TGTGCCAGCAGCCCCGATTGGACGAGCACAGATACGCAGTATTTT	CASSPDWTSTDTQYF
TRBD2	few	TRBV6-2/TRBV6-3	TRBJ2-1	TGTGCCAGCAGCTCCAGACTAGCGGGGGGCCACAATGAGCAGTTCTTC	CASSSRLAGGHNEQFF
.	.	TRBV4-3	TRBJ1-2	TGCGCCAGCAGCCAACCTACAGCTTATGGCTACACCTTC	CASSQPTAYGYTF
.	few	TRBV10-3	TRBJ1-1	TGTGCCATCAGTGAATGGGGGATGAACACTGAAGCTTTCTTT	CAISEWGMNTEAFF
TRBD2	few	TRBV3-1	TRBJ2-7	TGTGCCAGCAGCCAGGGCCCGGGAGGCTCCTACGAGCAGTACTTC	CASSQGPGGSYEQYF
.	few	TRBV5-1	TRBJ2-1	TGCGCCAGCAGCTTGGATGAGGGGGGGTACAATGAGCAGTTCTTC	CASSLDEGGYNEQFF
.	.	TRBV6-2/TRBV6-3	TRBJ1-1	TGTGCCAGCAGTTCACAGGGTTTCGGGCGCACTGAAGCTTTCTTT	CASSSQGFGRTEAFF
TRBD2	many	TRBV10-3	TRBJ2-1	TGTGCCATCAGGGGGACTCTAGCGGGGTACAATGAGCAGTTCTTC	CAIRGTLAGYNEQFF
TRBD1	.	TRBV7-9	TRBJ2-2	TGTGCCAGCAGCAATCCCAGACAGGGCGGGGAGCTGTTTTTT	CASSNPRQGGELFF
.	few	TRBV20-1	TRBJ2-7	TGCAGTGCTCAGCGCGTAAGGTCCTACGAGCAGTACTTC	CSAQRVRSYEQYF
TRBD1	few	TRBV5-1	TRBJ1-2	TGCGCCAGCAGCTTGGACTGGCGACGGGACAGAACCTATGGCTACACCTTC	CASSLDWRRDRTYGYTF
.	.	TRBV10-3	TRBJ1-1	TGTGCCACCTGGCCTGAAACAGAATTTAACACTGAAGCTTTCTTT	CATWPETEFNTEAFF
TRBD2	few	TRBV5-1	TRBJ2-1	TGCGCCAGCAGCAGGGGGACTAGCGTCAATGAGCAGTTCTTC	CASSRGTSVNEQFF
.	few	TRBV18	TRBJ2-5	TGTGCCAGCTCAGTAGTCTTATCGGAAGAGACCCAGTACTTC	CASSVVLSEETQYF